The sequence of this T cell receptor beta chain was determined in a study of blood T cell repertoires in COVID-19. CDR1 is SGHNT, CDR2 YYREEE, per germline (reference sequence). Trimming removed 0 bases from V and 4 bases from J; junction bases left unmatched: 1. CDR3 length: 15 amino acids. Assay: immunoSEQ multiplex PCR; the TCRdb copy retains only in-frame clones and omits some. The sample lists about 120,000 clones; less than 90% were seen once. This sequence joins TRBV5-4 and TRBJ1-6, with 7 bases fitting TRBD1. The receptor comes from a man older than 75 with acute or convalescent COVID-19. Sequences were obtained from peripheral blood. This CDR3 reads CASSLDRGYNSPLHF. CDR3 DNA: TGTGCCAGCAGCTTGGACAGGGGATATAATTCACCCCTCCACTTT. Full variable domain (remainder filled in from reference TRBV5-4 and TRBJ1-6): ETGVTQSPTHLIKTRGQQVTLRCSSQSGHNTVSWYQQALGQGPQFIFQYYREEENGRGNFPPRFSGLQFPNYSSELNVNALELDDSALYLCASSLDRGYNSPLHFGNGTRLTVT.